Below, 31 T cell receptor beta chains from the same sample are listed, as sequenced in a study of blood T cell repertoires in COVID-19. The protocol was immunoSEQ multiplex PCR, while the TCRdb copy is restricted to in-frame clones and leaves out a portion. The sample holds 350,000 to 450,000 clones; around 87% are singletons and the top ten take approximately 2.4%. The sequenced sample was peripheral blood. Receptors originate from an older woman with COVID-19, enrolled during active disease.

This clone was seen only a few times. This chain uses TRBV4-1 with TRBJ2-1; 14 bases are a match to TRBD2. Germline-derived CDR1 and CDR2 are MGHRA and YSYEKL. Losses at the gene ends were 1 base for V and 9 bases for J; bases not matched to a gene: 5. The CDR3 has 16 amino acids. CDR3 loop: CASSQVGLAGGGEQFF. The CDR3 DNA is TGCGCCAGCAGCCAAGTTGGACTAGCGGGGGGAGGTGAGCAGTTCTTC.

Remarks on this clone: Its ends do not fully match the called genes, so a read error is possible. CDR3 residues: CASSLGGRVDF. The DNA for the CDR3 is TGTGCCAGCAGCCTAGGAGGGAGGGTTGACTTC. The chain recombines TRBV14 with TRBJ2-7, with 7 bases that match TRBD2. CDR1 and CDR2 (germline): SGHDN, FVKESK. The CDR3 consists of 11 residues.

This chain uses TRBV6-5 with TRBJ2-2; no firm D call. The V end lost 0 bases, the J end lost 0 bases, and 8 bases lay between the germline ends. The CDR3 is 16 residues long. Germline lookup yields CDR1 MNHEY and CDR2 SVGAGI. DNA of the CDR3: TGTGCCAGCAGTTACTCGAGGTGGGCGAACACCGGGGAGCTGTTTTTT. This codes for CASSYSRWANTGELFF.

This clone was picked up one time. J is TRBJ2-1 and V is TRBV4-1; TRBD2 agrees at 10 bases. Germline CDR1 MGHRA, CDR2 YSYEKL. The CDR3 covers 18 residues. J lost 4 bases, V lost 0 bases, and 9 bases had no gene match. The CDR3 protein is CASSQDTPALAGYNEQFF. The CDR3 DNA sequence: TGCGCCAGCAGCCAAGATACCCCCGCACTAGCGGGGTACAATGAGCAGTTCTTC.

The chain couples TRBV5-1 to TRBJ1-2; D gene unclear. Per the germline V gene, CDR1 is SGHRS and CDR2 is YFSETQ. The CDR3 is 15 amino acids. The V and J ends lost 0 bases and 4 bases respectively, with 13 bases between them. The CDR3 DNA follows: TGCGCCAGCAGCTTGGACCCGGCGGGATTCTATGGCTACACCTTC. Protein sequence: CASSLDPAGFYGYTF.

The chain uses TRBV3-1 (or the pseudogene TRBV3-2) and TRBJ2-2; TRBD1 is a possible D gene (5 bases). Germline CDR1 LGHDT, CDR2 YNNKEL (reference sequence). Deletions cut 0 bases from V and 5 bases from J, with 22 bases between. This CDR3 comprises 19 residues. The CDR3 nucleotides read TGTGCCAGCAGCCAAGATATTCGGCAGGGCTGGGTCGGGACCGGGGAGCTGTTTTTT. Protein: CASSQDIRQGWVGTGELFF.

J is TRBJ1-1 and V is TRBV5-5; possible D gene TRBD1, 6 bases. Trimming took off 6 bases at V and 2 bases at J, with 14 bases between the two ends. The CDR3 sequence is 14 residues long. Germline CDR1 SGHKS, CDR2 YYEKEE (reference sequence). The CDR3 DNA is TGTGCCAGCACCTCTAGACAGGTTAACACTGAAGCTTTCTTT. This codes for CASTSRQVNTEAFF.

V gene TRBV27 combines with J gene TRBJ1-6, with D possibly matching TRBD1 (5 bases). V was pared by 2 bases and J by 0 bases, with 14 bases between. Looked up from germline, CDR1 is MNHEY and CDR2 is SMNVEV (reference sequence). The length of the CDR3 is 18 residues. The CDR3 region has the DNA TGTGCCAGCAGTTTAAGCAGGGCAAGGAGCTCCTATAATTCACCCCTCCACTTT. Its protein product is CASSLSRARSSYNSPLHF.

This clone was seen a handful of times. This chain uses TRBV5-6 with TRBJ2-5; D is perhaps TRBD2 (5 bases). The CDR3 has 15 amino acids. The germline V gene has CDR1 SGHDT and CDR2 YYEEEE. Trimming left V 5 bases short and J 2 bases short, with 16 bases between. The CDR3 nucleotides read TGTGCCAGCAGTTCCATCTTACGGACTCAAGAGACCCAGTACTTC. This sequence encodes CASSSILRTQETQYF.

The rearrangement joins TRBV30 to TRBJ1-5, with D tentatively TRBD1 (5 bases). Trimming removed 2 bases at V and 3 bases at J, with 11 bases between. The CDR3 has 14 residues. Germline CDR1 GTSNPN, CDR2 SVGIG (reference sequence). DNA for the CDR3: TGTGCCTGGAGTACGGGGGGGTACAATCAGCCCCAGCATTTT. Amino acids: CAWSTGGYNQPQHF.

The chain combines TRBV5-4 with TRBJ1-1, with D maybe TRBD1 (5 bases). The CDR3 sequence is 14 residues long. CDR1 is SGHNT, CDR2 YYREEE, per germline (reference sequence). The V gene lost 0 bases and the J gene lost 6 bases, with 12 bases spanning the gap. DNA of the CDR3: TGTGCCAGCAGCTTGGTGGGGCGAGAATCTGAAGCTTTCTTT. Residues: CASSLVGRESEAFF. Variable domain in full (rest from reference TRBV5-4 and TRBJ1-1): ETGVTQSPTHLIKTRGQQVTLRCSSQSGHNTVSWYQQALGQGPQFIFQYYREEENGRGNFPPRFSGLQFPNYSSELNVNALELDDSALYLCASSLVGRESEAFFGQGTRLTVV.

The chain combines TRBV7-6 with TRBJ1-5, with TRBD1 matching over 12 bases. Germline trimming cut 4 bases from V and 4 bases from J; bases unmatched to any gene: 5. This CDR3 contains 16 residues. Germline V gives CDR1 SGHVS, CDR2 FNYEAQ. CDR3 DNA: TGTGCCAGCAGCTCGGGGACAGGGGGCCTTAATCAGCCCCAGCATTTT. Protein sequence: CASSSGTGGLNQPQHF.

This clone was found once. This sequence joins TRBV19 and TRBJ1-1; D ambiguous. CDR1 is LNHDA and CDR2 is SQIVND in the germline V gene (reference sequence). This CDR3 has 14 residues. V was shortened by 5 bases and J by 3 bases, with 13 bases between the two germline ends. The CDR3 nucleotides read TGTGCCAGTAGTTCGCGGGCCCGGGACACTGAAGCTTTCTTT. This encodes CASSSRARDTEAFF.

The chain uses TRBV6-5 and TRBJ1-1; TRBD1 is a possible D gene (6 bases). V was pared by 8 bases and J by 1 base, with 14 bases between. This CDR3 is 14 amino acids long. Germline loops: CDR1 MNHEY, CDR2 SVGAGI. The CDR3 region is CASRGAFGNTEAFF. The CDR3 region has the DNA TGTGCCAGCCGGGGGGCCTTCGGGAACACTGAAGCTTTCTTT.

The gene calls are TRBV30 and TRBJ2-7; perhaps TRBD1 as D (5 bases). Trimming removed 3 bases from V and 0 bases from J, with 15 bases in between. This CDR3 has 15 residues. Germline CDR1 GTSNPN, CDR2 SVGIG (reference sequence). DNA of the CDR3: TGTGCCTGGAGCGTTAGACAGTTGCGCTCCTACGAGCAGTACTTC. This gives the protein CAWSVRQLRSYEQYF.

This chain joins TRBV6-5 and TRBJ2-2; the match to TRBD1 covers 10 bases. This CDR3 is built from 15 residues. V was pared by 6 bases and J by 6 bases, with 7 bases of the junction left unmatched. Germline loops: CDR1 MNHEY, CDR2 SVGAGI. CDR3 amino acids: CASRRQGALSGELFF. The CDR3 DNA is TGTGCCAGCAGGCGACAGGGGGCGCTCTCCGGGGAGCTGTTTTTT.

V gene TRBV3-1 (or the pseudogene TRBV3-2) combines with J gene TRBJ2-5; 9 nucleotides align to TRBD2. Germline lookup yields CDR1 LGHDT and CDR2 YNNKEL (reference sequence). This CDR3 spans 17 amino acids. V shed 5 bases and J 4 bases; nucleotides not matched to a gene: 14. The CDR3 DNA reads as TGTGCCAGCAGCAAGGGAGTTGGCGGGGGGGCCGGAGAGACCCAGTACTTC. This codes for CASSKGVGGGAGETQYF.

The J gene is TRBJ2-3, the V gene TRBV10-1; 12 bases agree with TRBD2. The CDR3 runs 16 residues. Trimming at V came to 9 bases and at J to 8 bases, leaving 15 bases not matched to a gene. In germline, CDR1 is WNHNN, CDR2 SYGVQD (reference sequence). The CDR3 loop reads CARYRLAGEVGVTQYF. CDR3 DNA: TGCGCCAGATACCGACTAGCGGGGGAAGTAGGGGTTACGCAGTATTTT.

This clone was picked up one time. J is TRBJ1-1 and V is TRBV7-9; TRBD1 matches at 7 bases. CDR3 length: 14 amino acids. V shed 1 base and J 5 bases; nucleotides not matched to a gene: 4. Germline CDR1 SEHNR, CDR2 FQNEAQ (reference sequence). For the CDR3, the DNA is TGTGCCAGCAGCTTAGGAGGGACAGAAACTGAAGCTTTCTTT. Translating gives CASSLGGTETEAFF.

The rearrangement uses TRBV27 and TRBJ1-5; tentatively, D is TRBD1 (5 bases). V lost 2 bases, J lost 5 bases, and 10 bases lay in between. Per germline, CDR1 MNHEY and CDR2 SMNVEV (reference sequence). The CDR3 totals 14 residues. CDR3 DNA sequence: TGTGCCAGCAGTTTAAGGCCCAGGGATCAGCCCCAGCATTTT. Translated: CASSLRPRDQPQHF.

V is TRBV5-4 and J is TRBJ1-6; 8 nucleotides agree with TRBD1. After removal of 3 bases from V and 10 bases from J, the junction contained 9 bases not matched to a gene. The CDR3 covers 15 residues. The V gene's germline CDR1 is SGHNT and CDR2 YYREEE (reference sequence). DNA of the CDR3: TGTGCCAGCAGCTCCCGGACAGGGCTGAAGTCACCCCTCCACTTT. It is translated as CASSSRTGLKSPLHF. The full variable domain, in which reference TRBV5-4 and TRBJ1-6 provide the parts outside the CDR3, is ETGVTQSPTHLIKTRGQQVTLRCSSQSGHNTVSWYQQALGQGPQFIFQYYREEENGRGNFPPRFSGLQFPNYSSELNVNALELDDSALYLCASSSRTGLKSPLHFGNGTRLTVT.

The chain recombines TRBV19 with TRBJ1-1; possible D gene TRBD1, 5 bases. Trimming removed 7 bases from V and 0 bases from J, with 12 bases in between. The V gene's germline CDR1 is LNHDA and CDR2 SQIVND (reference sequence). The CDR3 contains 14 residues. The CDR3 protein is CASTTQGMNTEAFF. The CDR3 coding sequence is TGTGCCAGTACCACCCAGGGAATGAACACTGAAGCTTTCTTT.

The V and J genes are TRBV25-1 and TRBJ1-1; D not resolved. V was cut by 1 base and J by 5 bases, with 5 bases left in between. Germline CDR1 and CDR2: MGHDK and SYGVNS. The CDR3 totals 12 residues. CDR3 sequence reads: CASSESRTEAFF. The CDR3 DNA is TGTGCCAGCAGTGAATCTAGGACTGAAGCTTTCTTT.

The chain employs TRBV6-5 and TRBJ2-3; possible D gene TRBD1, 5 bases. V was trimmed by 0 bases and J by 5 bases, leaving 9 bases between them. The CDR3 length is 14 residues. Germline values: CDR1 MNHEY, CDR2 SVGAGI. Here the CDR3 reads CASSYSSGRDTQYF. Written as DNA, the CDR3 is TGTGCCAGCAGTTACTCGTCAGGGCGAGATACGCAGTATTTT.

This clone was counted only a few times. The chain combines TRBV5-1 with TRBJ1-1; the match to TRBD1 covers 7 bases. With 4 bases clipped from V and 0 bases from J, the junction kept 3 bases outside the gene matches. The germline gives CDR1 SGHRS, CDR2 YFSETQ. This CDR3 spans 14 amino acids. The CDR3 here is CASSGGQMNTEAFF. The CDR3 bases are TGCGCCAGCAGCGGGGGACAGATGAACACTGAAGCTTTCTTT.

This clone was seen once. The chain recombines TRBV2 with TRBJ2-5; weak D call: TRBD2 (5 bases). Germline CDR1 reads SNHLY; CDR2 reads FYNNEI. Between the trimmed V and J ends, which lost 1 base and 6 bases, there was a span of 12 bases. This CDR3 has 14 amino acids. In DNA form, the CDR3 reads TGTGCCAGCAGTGAAGGGTGGACTGGAAAGACCCAGTACTTC. Protein sequence: CASSEGWTGKTQYF.

Comments on this clone: The sample has other DNA sequences that encode this CDR3 too. The gene calls are TRBV18 and TRBJ1-5; perhaps TRBD1 as D (6 bases). This CDR3 is built from 13 residues. The germline V gene encodes CDR1 KGHSH and CDR2 LQKENI. The V end lost 2 bases, the J end lost 5 bases, and 7 bases lay between the germline ends. CDR3 coding DNA: TGTGCCAGCTCACCAGGGGGCGATCAGCCCCAGCATTTT. Its translation is CASSPGGDQPQHF.

This chain joins TRBV3-1 (or the pseudogene TRBV3-2) and TRBJ1-4; no clear D gene. Germline-derived CDR1 and CDR2 are LGHDT and YNNKEL (reference sequence). CDR3 size: 15 residues. The V end was cut by 1 base, the J end by 14 bases, with 20 bases between. The CDR3: CASSQAILTGGRLFF. The DNA for the CDR3 is TGTGCCAGCAGCCAAGCAATACTTACGGGAGGGCGGCTGTTTTTT.

J is TRBJ2-1 and V is TRBV10-3, with TRBD1 identical over 11 bases. In germline, CDR1 is ENHRY, CDR2 SYGVKD. The CDR3 is 15 residues long. V lost 3 bases and J lost 5; bases outside the gene matches: 3. CDR3 sequence: CAISETGQGDNEQFF. The CDR3 region has the DNA TGTGCCATCAGTGAAACGGGACAGGGGGACAATGAGCAGTTCTTC.

The chain couples TRBV5-8 to TRBJ1-1, with 7 positions matching TRBD1. J gave up 0 bases and V 0 bases, and 8 bases lay outside the gene matches. The V gene's germline CDR1 is SGHTS and CDR2 YDEGEE. This CDR3 region has 17 residues. CDR3 DNA sequence: TGTGCCAGCAGCTTGGGTCAGGGGGAATCTCTGAACACTGAAGCTTTCTTT. Translated, it gives CASSLGQGESLNTEAFF.

The chain recombines TRBV19 with TRBJ1-5; D not resolved. The V gene's germline CDR1 is LNHDA and CDR2 SQIVND (reference sequence). Trimming shortened V by 4 bases and J by 2 bases, and 12 bases separated the two germline ends. The CDR3 covers 15 residues. Written as DNA, the CDR3 is TGTGCCAGTAGTACCGCGGGCCTCGGCAATCAGCCCCAGCATTTT. This sequence encodes CASSTAGLGNQPQHF. Together with reference TRBV19 and TRBJ1-5, the CDR3 gives the full variable domain: DGGITQSPKYLFRKEGQNVTLSCEQNLNHDAMYWYRQDPGQGLRLIYYSQIVNDFQKGDIAEGYSVSREKKESFPLTVTSAQKNPTAFYLCASSTAGLGNQPQHFGDGTRLSIL.